This T cell receptor beta chain came from a study of technical replicates of blood from a handful of donors. Sequenced by immunoSEQ multiplex PCR; TCRdb stores in-frame clones only, minus some. Of about 70,000 clones listed, around 96% are singletons. The CDR3 spans 14 residues. CDR1 is MRHNA and CDR2 is SNTAGT in the germline V gene. V lost 2 bases and J 2 bases, leaving 8 bases between the germline ends. A single count supports this clone. This rearrangement joins TRBV6-4 to TRBJ2-3, with D possibly matching TRBD1 (6 bases). The sequenced sample was T cells isolated from PBMCs. This TCR came from a human donor in good health. The CDR3 loop is CASSDGGSTDTQYF. CDR3 sequence (DNA): TGTGCCAGCAGTGACGGGGGCTCCACAGATACGCAGTATTTT.